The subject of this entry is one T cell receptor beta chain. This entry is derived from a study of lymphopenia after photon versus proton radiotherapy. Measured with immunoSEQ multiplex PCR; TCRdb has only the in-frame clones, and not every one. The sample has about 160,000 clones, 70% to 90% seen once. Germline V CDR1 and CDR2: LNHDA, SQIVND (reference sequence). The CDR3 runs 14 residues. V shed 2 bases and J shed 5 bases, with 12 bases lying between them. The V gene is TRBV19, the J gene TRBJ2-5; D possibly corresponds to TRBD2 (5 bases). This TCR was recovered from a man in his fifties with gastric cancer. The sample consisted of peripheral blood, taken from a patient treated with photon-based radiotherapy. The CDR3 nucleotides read TGTGCCAGTAGTATACCGCTAGCACCGGAGACCCAGTACTTC. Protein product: CASSIPLAPETQYF. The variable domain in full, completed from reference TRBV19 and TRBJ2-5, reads DGGITQSPKYLFRKEGQNVTLSCEQNLNHDAMYWYRQDPGQGLRLIYYSQIVNDFQKGDIAEGYSVSREKKESFPLTVTSAQKNPTAFYLCASSIPLAPETQYFGPGTRLLVL.